The clone carrying this T cell receptor (beta chain) turned up a few times. No antigen is known for it. TCRdb re-called the RT-PCR reads through MiXCR, storing one row per CDR3 protein. The sample lists hundreds of thousands of distinct CDR3 sequences, around 18% occurring once. The data originate from a study of response to subunit inactivated influenza vaccine. The study, taken as a whole, reports: It was suggested by the authors that few new T cells are recruited by each seasonal influenza vaccination.

The length of the CDR3 is 12 residues. V dropped 0 bases and J dropped 6 bases, with 6 bases sitting between them. Germline V lookup: CDR1 SEHNR, CDR2 FQNEAQ (reference sequence). This chain connects TRBV7-9 to TRBJ2-7; D is unresolved. This material consisted of PBMCs from blood, taken roughly 5 days after vaccination. The sequence came from a man aged 45-65 years who received an inactivated influenza vaccine. The CDR3, as DNA: TGTGCCAGCAGCTTAGCTCCCACCGAGCAGTACTTC. It encodes CASSLAPTEQYF.